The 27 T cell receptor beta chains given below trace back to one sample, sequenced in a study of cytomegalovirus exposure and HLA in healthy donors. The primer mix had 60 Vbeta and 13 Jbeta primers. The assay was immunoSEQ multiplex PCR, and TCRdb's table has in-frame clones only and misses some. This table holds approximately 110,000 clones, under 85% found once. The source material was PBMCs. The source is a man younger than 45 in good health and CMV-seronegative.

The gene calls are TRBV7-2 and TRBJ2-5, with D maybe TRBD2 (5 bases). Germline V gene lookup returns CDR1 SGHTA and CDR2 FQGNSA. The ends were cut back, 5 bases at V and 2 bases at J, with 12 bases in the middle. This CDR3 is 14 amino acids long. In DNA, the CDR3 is TGTGCCAGCAGCCTCACGGGCGGGCAAGAGACCCAGTACTTC. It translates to CASSLTGGQETQYF.

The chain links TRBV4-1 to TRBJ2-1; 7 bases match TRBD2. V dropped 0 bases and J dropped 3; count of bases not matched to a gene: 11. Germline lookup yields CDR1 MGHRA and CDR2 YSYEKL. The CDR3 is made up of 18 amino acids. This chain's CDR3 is CASSQDFGAGALYNEQFF. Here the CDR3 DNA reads TGCGCCAGCAGCCAAGATTTCGGGGCGGGAGCCCTCTACAATGAGCAGTTCTTC.

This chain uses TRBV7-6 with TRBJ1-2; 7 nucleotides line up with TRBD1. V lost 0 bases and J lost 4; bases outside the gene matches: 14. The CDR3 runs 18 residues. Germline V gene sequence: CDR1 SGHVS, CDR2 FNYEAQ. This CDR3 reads CASSLAYGERGQGYGYTF. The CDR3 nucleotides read TGTGCCAGCAGCTTAGCGTATGGGGAAAGGGGGCAGGGCTATGGCTACACCTTC.

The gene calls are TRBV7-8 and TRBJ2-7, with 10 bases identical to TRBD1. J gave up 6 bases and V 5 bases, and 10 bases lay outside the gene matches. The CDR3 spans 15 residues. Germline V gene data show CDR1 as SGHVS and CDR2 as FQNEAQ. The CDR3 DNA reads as TGTGCCAGCAGCAAACCCCGGGACAGGGGATTCGAGCAGTACTTC. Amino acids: CASSKPRDRGFEQYF. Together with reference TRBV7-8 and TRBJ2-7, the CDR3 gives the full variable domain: GAGVSQSPRYKVAKRGQDVALRCDPISGHVSLFWYQQALGQGPEFLTYFQNEAQLDKSGLPSDRFFAERPEGSVSTLKIQRTQQEDSAVYLCASSKPRDRGFEQYFGPGTRLTVT.

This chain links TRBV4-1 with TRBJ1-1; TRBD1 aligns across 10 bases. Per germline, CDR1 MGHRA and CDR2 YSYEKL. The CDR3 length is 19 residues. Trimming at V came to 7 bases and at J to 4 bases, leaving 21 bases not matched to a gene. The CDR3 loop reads CASTLPPGMRGTGATEAFF. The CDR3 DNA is TGCGCCAGCACTCTCCCACCGGGGATGAGAGGGACAGGGGCCACTGAAGCTTTCTTT.

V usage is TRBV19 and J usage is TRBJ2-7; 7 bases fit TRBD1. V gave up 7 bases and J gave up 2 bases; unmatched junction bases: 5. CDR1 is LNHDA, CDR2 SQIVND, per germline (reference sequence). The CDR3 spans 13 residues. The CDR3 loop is CASTDRNTYEQYF. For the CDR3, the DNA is TGTGCCAGTACGGACAGGAATACCTACGAGCAGTACTTC.

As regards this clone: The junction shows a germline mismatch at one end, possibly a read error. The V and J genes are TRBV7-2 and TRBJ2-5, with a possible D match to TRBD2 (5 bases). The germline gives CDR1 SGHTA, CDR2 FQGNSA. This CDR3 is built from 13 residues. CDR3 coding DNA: TGTGCCAGCAGCCAGACTATGGGGAAGACCCGGTACTTC. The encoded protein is CASSQTMGKTRYF.

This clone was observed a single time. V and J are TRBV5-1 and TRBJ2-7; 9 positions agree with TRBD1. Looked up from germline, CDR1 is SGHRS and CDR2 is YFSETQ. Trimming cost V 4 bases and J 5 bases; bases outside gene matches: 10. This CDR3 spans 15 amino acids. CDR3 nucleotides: TGCGCCAGCAGCCCGTCCGGGACAGGGAGCCACGAGCAGTACTTC. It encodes CASSPSGTGSHEQYF.

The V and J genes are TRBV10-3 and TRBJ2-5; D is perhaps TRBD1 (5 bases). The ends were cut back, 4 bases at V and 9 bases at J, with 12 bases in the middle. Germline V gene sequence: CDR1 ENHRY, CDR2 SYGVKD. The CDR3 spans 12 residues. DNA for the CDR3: TGTGCCATCAGTGTCGACAGTTCTTCCCAGTACTTC. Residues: CAISVDSSSQYF.

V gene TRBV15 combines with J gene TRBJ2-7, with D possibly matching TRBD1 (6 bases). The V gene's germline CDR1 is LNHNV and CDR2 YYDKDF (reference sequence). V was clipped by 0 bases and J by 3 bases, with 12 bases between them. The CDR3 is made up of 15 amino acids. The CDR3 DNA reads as TGTGCCACCAGCAGAGAGGGCGCAGGGGTCTACGAGCAGTACTTC. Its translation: CATSREGAGVYEQYF. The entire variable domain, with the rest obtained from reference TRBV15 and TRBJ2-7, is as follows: DAMVIQNPRYQVTQFGKPVTLSCSQTLNHNVMYWYQQKSSQAPKLLFHYYDKDFNNEADTPDNFQSRRPNTSFCFLDIRSPGLGDTAMYLCATSREGAGVYEQYFGPGTRLTVT.

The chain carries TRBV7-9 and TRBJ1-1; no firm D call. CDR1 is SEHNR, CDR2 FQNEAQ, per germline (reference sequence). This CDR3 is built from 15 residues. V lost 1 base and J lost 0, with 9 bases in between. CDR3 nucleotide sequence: TGTGCCAGCAGCTTAGTCTCAGGAATGAACACTGAAGCTTTCTTT. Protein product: CASSLVSGMNTEAFF.

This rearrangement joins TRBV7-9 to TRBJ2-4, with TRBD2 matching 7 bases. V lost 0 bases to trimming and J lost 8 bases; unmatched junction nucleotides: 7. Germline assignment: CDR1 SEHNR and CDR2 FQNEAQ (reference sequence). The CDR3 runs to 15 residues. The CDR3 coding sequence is TGTGCCAGCAGCTTAGCGACCGGGGGGATAGACATTCAGTACTTC. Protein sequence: CASSLATGGIDIQYF.

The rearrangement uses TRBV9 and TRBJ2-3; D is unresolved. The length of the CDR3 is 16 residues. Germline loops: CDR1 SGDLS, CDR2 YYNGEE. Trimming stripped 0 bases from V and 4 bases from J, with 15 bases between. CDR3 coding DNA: TGTGCCAGCAGCGTAGTAACGGGTTCAATCGCAGATACGCAGTATTTT. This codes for CASSVVTGSIADTQYF.

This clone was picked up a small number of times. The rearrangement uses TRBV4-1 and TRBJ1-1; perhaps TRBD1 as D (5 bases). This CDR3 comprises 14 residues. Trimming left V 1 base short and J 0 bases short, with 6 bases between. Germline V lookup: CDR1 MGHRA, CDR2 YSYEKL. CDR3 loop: CASSQAGVNTEAFF. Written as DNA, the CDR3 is TGCGCCAGCAGCCAAGCGGGGGTGAACACTGAAGCTTTCTTT.

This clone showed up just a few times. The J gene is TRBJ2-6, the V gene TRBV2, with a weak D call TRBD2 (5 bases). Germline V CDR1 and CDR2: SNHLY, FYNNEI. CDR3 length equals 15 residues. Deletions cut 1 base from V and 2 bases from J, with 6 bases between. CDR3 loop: CASSEEGAGANVLTF. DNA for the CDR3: TGTGCCAGCAGTGAAGAGGGAGCTGGGGCCAACGTCCTGACTTTC.

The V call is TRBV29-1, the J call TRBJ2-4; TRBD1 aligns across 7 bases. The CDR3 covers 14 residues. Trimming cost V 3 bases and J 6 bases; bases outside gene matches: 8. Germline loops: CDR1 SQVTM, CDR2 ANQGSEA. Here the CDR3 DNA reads TGCAGCGTTGATCCGACAGGGTTGGGAAACATTCAGTACTTC. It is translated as CSVDPTGLGNIQYF.

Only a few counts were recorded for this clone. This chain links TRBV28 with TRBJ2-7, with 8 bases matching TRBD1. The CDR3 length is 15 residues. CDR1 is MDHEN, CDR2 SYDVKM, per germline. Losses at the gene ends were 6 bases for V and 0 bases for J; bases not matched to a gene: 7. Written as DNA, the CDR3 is TGTGCCAGCAGGACCTGGACAGGGCCCTCCTACGAGCAGTACTTC. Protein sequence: CASRTWTGPSYEQYF.

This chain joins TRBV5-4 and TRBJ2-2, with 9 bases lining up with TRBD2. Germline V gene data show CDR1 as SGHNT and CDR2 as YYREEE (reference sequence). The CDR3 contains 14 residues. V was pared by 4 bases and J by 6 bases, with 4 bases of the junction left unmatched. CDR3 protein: CASSQGLAAGELFF. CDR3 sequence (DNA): TGTGCCAGCAGCCAGGGACTAGCTGCCGGGGAGCTGTTTTTT.

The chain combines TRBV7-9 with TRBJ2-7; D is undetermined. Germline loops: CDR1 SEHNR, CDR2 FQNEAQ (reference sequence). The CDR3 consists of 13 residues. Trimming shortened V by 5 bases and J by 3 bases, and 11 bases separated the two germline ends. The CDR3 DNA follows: TGTGCCAGCAGCCCCCCAGACAACTACGAGCAGTACTTC. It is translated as CASSPPDNYEQYF. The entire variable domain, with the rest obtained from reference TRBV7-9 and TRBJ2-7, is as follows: DTGVSQNPRHKITKRGQNVTFRCDPISEHNRLYWYRQTLGQGPEFLTYFQNEAQLEKSRLLSDRFSAERPKGSFSTLEIQRTEQGDSAMYLCASSPPDNYEQYFGPGTRLTVT.

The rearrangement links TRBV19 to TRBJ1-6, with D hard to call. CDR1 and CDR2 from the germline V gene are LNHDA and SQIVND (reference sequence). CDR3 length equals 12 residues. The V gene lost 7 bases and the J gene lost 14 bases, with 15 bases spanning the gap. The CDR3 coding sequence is TGTGCCAGTAACCTACCCCGCGGCACCCTCCACTTT. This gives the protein CASNLPRGTLHF.

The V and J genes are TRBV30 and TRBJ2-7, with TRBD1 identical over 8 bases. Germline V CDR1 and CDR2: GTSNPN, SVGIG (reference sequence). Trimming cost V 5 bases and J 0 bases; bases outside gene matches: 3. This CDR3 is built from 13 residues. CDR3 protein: CAWGTGSSYEQYF. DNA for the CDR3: TGTGCCTGGGGGACAGGATCCTCCTACGAGCAGTACTTC.

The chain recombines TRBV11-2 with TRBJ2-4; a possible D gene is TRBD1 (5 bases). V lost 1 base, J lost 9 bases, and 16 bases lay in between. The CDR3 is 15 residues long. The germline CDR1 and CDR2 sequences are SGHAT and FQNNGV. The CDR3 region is CASSLARAGSSIQYF. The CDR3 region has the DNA TGTGCCAGCAGCTTAGCTAGGGCAGGGTCCAGCATTCAGTACTTC.

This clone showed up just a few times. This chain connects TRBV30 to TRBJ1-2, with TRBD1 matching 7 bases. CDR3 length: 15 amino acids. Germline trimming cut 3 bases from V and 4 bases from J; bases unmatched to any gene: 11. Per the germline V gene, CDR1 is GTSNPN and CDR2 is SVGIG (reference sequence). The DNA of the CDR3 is TGTGCCTGGAGCCTAAGACAGGGAGTGAGCTATGGCTACACCTTC. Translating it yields CAWSLRQGVSYGYTF.

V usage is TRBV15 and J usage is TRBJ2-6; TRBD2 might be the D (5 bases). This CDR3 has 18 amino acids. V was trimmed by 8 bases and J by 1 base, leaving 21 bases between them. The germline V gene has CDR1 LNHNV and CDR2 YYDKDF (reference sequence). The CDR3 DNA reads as TGTGCCACCTCCTCGGAGGCCCTCGCGGGTTCTGGGGCCAACGTCCTGACTTTC. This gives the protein CATSSEALAGSGANVLTF.

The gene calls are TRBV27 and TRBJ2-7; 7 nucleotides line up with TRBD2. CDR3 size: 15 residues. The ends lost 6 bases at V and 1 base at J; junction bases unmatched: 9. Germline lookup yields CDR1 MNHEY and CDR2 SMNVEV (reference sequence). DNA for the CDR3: TGTGCCAGCAGATACTGGGAGGGCAGGTCCTACGAGCAGTACTTC. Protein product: CASRYWEGRSYEQYF.

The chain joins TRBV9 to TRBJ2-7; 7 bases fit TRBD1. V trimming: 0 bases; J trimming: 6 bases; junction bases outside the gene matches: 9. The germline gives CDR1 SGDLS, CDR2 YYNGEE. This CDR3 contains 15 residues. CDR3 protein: CASSVEGGRGREQYF. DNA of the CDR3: TGTGCCAGCAGCGTAGAAGGGGGCAGAGGGCGCGAGCAGTACTTC.

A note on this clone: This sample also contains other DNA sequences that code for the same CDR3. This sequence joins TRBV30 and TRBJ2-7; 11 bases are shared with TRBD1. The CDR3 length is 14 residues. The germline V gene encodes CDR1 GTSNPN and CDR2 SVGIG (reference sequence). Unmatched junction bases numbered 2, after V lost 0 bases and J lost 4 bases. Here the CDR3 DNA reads TGTGCCTGGAGTGTCGGGACAGGGGGTTACGAGCAGTACTTC. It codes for CAWSVGTGGYEQYF. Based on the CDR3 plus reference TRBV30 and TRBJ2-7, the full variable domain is SQTIHQWPATLVQPVGSPLSLECTVEGTSNPNLYWYRQAAGRGLQLLFYSVGIGQISSEVPQNLSASRPQDRQFILSSKKLLLSDSGFYLCAWSVGTGGYEQYFGPGTRLTVT.